The present entry profiles one T cell receptor beta chain with its context. Its matching antigen is unknown. The PCR was carried out with 60 Vbeta primers and 13 Jbeta primers. TCRdb keeps only in-frame clones here, not all; method: immunoSEQ multiplex PCR. The sample has about 140,000 clones; about 77% are singletons. The data were taken from a study of cytomegalovirus exposure and HLA in healthy donors. The study's findings and limits: It was confirmed in vitro that a few of the CMV-associated chains were specific for CMV antigens. Later genetic work tied a missense DCLRE1C variant to beta-chain V and J trimming. Some TCR beta chains (more than 150 of them) were listed as cytomegalovirus-associated.

Deletions cut 6 bases from V and 10 bases from J, with 18 bases between. The CDR3 has 13 residues. Germline CDR1 and CDR2: MNHEY and SVGAGI. This sequence joins TRBV6-5 and TRBJ1-1, with D perhaps matching TRBD1 (5 bases). Sequenced material: PBMCs. This receptor was taken from a woman between 35 and 50 years old in good health and CMV-seronegative. The CDR3 DNA reads as TGTGCCAGCAGCTTGGACACCTCGCGAGGAGCTTTCTTT. Translated, it gives CASSLDTSRGAFF.